This TCR beta chain was identified in a study of blood T cell repertoires in COVID-19. V was clipped by 4 bases and J by 6 bases, with 16 bases between them. CDR3 size: 14 residues. Germline CDR1 and CDR2: MDHEN and SYDVKM. How the authors handled the data: Amplification of reference gene primers provided the estimated nucleated cell counts. Repertoires were generated with immunoSEQ multiplex PCR, while TCRdb's copy carries only in-frame clones and drops some. V, J and clone size are those of that table, while D and trimming were read from the DNA. The sample lists tens of thousands of clones, around 89% occurring once.

The sequenced sample was peripheral blood. The genes are TRBV28 and TRBJ2-7; no clear D gene. The receptor was isolated from a human donor in a cohort sampled during active COVID-19. The CDR3 reads CASSYPRTVTEQYF. As DNA, the CDR3 is TGTGCCAGCAGTTATCCACGCACGGTAACCGAGCAGTACTTC.